This passage covers 25 T cell receptor beta chains from one sample sequenced in a study of T cell changes during pregnancy in multiple sclerosis. Method: immunoSEQ multiplex PCR; TCRdb's copy keeps in-frame clones and lacks some. Of 70,000 to 95,000 clones in the sample, around 93% were seen once. Here the sequenced sample was peripheral blood, taken in the second trimester of pregnancy. These receptor sequences come from a female donor in good health, enrolled as a control in a pregnancy study.

The V call is TRBV19, the J call TRBJ1-1; 9 bases are a match to TRBD1. CDR3 length: 15 amino acids. Germline CDR1 and CDR2: LNHDA and SQIVND (reference sequence). V lost 5 bases to trimming and J lost 5 bases; unmatched junction nucleotides: 9. The CDR3 loop is CASSSLGTGRTEAFF. In DNA form, the CDR3 reads TGTGCCAGTAGTTCCCTGGGGACAGGGAGAACTGAAGCTTTCTTT.

This rearrangement joins TRBV9 to TRBJ2-2, with 7 bases fitting TRBD1. Germline loops: CDR1 SGDLS, CDR2 YYNGEE. The ends lost 2 bases at V and 2 bases at J; junction bases unmatched: 12. This CDR3 is 18 amino acids long. Written as DNA, the CDR3 is TGTGCCAGCAGCGTGGCCCCCCCCGGGACAGTTAACACCGGGGAGCTGTTTTTT. Encoded protein: CASSVAPPGTVNTGELFF.

This chain uses TRBV5-1 with TRBJ2-7; 9 positions agree with TRBD1. CDR3 size: 16 residues. V dropped 0 bases and J dropped 0; count of bases not matched to a gene: 4. CDR1 and CDR2 from the germline V gene are SGHRS and YFSETQ. The CDR3 is CASSLAGTGSSYEQYF. The CDR3 DNA sequence: TGCGCCAGCAGCTTGGCCGGGACAGGGAGCTCCTACGAGCAGTACTTC.

The chain employs TRBV19 and TRBJ1-1, with a weak D call TRBD1 (6 bases). The CDR3 covers 14 residues. V lost 6 bases and J 1 base, leaving 12 bases between the germline ends. The germline CDR1 and CDR2 sequences are LNHDA and SQIVND (reference sequence). Here the CDR3 DNA reads TGTGCCAGTAGATCAGGGACACGGAACACTGAAGCTTTCTTT. The encoded protein is CASRSGTRNTEAFF.

V and J are TRBV4-2 and TRBJ2-1; 9 positions match TRBD2. Germline assignment: CDR1 LGHNA and CDR2 YNFKEQ. This CDR3 has 16 residues. V shed 3 bases, J shed 0 bases, and the junction held 3 bases outside the gene matches. The CDR3 DNA sequence: TGTGCCAGCAGCCAGAGCGGGGGGAGCTCCTACAATGAGCAGTTCTTC. Encoded protein: CASSQSGGSSYNEQFF.

This rearrangement joins TRBV19 to TRBJ2-2, with 8 bases identical to TRBD1. The junction had 4 bases not matched to a gene; V was cut back by 3 bases and J by 4 bases. Germline CDR1 reads LNHDA; CDR2 reads SQIVND (reference sequence). The CDR3 sequence is 15 residues long. DNA for the CDR3: TGTGCCAGTAGTATCGGGCAGGGGGCCACCGGGGAGCTGTTTTTT. It translates to CASSIGQGATGELFF.

The CDR3 is CASSGGVRGGSTDTQYF. The CDR3 bases are TGTGCCAGCAGCGGCGGTGTCCGGGGTGGAAGCACAGATACGCAGTATTTT. The gene calls are TRBV9 and TRBJ2-3; D perhaps matches TRBD2 (5 bases). Germline assignment: CDR1 SGDLS and CDR2 YYNGEE. This CDR3 comprises 17 residues. Trimming took off 3 bases at V and 0 bases at J, with 17 bases between the two ends.

The count of this clone is one. V and J are TRBV5-1 and TRBJ1-1; D is unclear. V shed 6 bases and J shed 0 bases, with 18 bases lying between them. The CDR3 contains 16 residues. Germline assignment: CDR1 SGHRS and CDR2 YFSETQ. CDR3 sequence: CASKKSQTDVNTEAFF. CDR3 nucleotides: TGCGCCAGCAAAAAGTCACAGACCGACGTGAACACTGAAGCTTTCTTT.

This chain joins TRBV18 and TRBJ1-1; the match to TRBD1 covers 7 bases. Germline V CDR1 and CDR2: KGHSH, LQKENI. With V trimmed by 3 bases and J by 6 bases, 4 bases remained unmatched. CDR3 length equals 13 residues. The CDR3 region is CASSPTGASEAFF. In DNA form, the CDR3 reads TGTGCCAGCTCACCCACAGGGGCATCTGAAGCTTTCTTT.

V is TRBV7-8 and J is TRBJ1-2; TRBD1 matches at 9 bases. With 1 base clipped from V and 7 bases from J, the junction kept 4 bases outside the gene matches. CDR3 length equals 14 residues. The germline V gene encodes CDR1 SGHVS and CDR2 FQNEAQ. The CDR3 here is CASSLEQGARGYTF. As DNA, the CDR3 is TGTGCCAGCAGCTTAGAACAGGGGGCGCGTGGCTACACCTTC.

The chain uses TRBV7-8 and TRBJ1-1; TRBD1 might be the D (5 bases). The CDR3 contains 15 residues. CDR1 is SGHVS, CDR2 FQNEAQ, per germline. Trimming removed 4 bases from V and 3 bases from J, with 15 bases in between. CDR3: CASSSGLRGDTEAFF. CDR3 coding DNA: TGTGCCAGCAGCTCGGGACTGAGAGGGGACACTGAAGCTTTCTTT.

The V and J genes are TRBV19 and TRBJ1-4; unclear D gene. The CDR3 has 15 residues. Deletions cut 5 bases from V and 4 bases from J, with 14 bases between. The germline gives CDR1 LNHDA, CDR2 SQIVND (reference sequence). The CDR3 DNA reads TGTGCCAGTAGTTTCCAGTCAGCGTTTAATGAAAAACTGTTTTTT. This translates into CASSFQSAFNEKLFF.

The chain couples TRBV7-3 to TRBJ2-3; D might be TRBD1 (5 bases). There are 15 residues in the CDR3. Trimming cost V 2 bases and J 4 bases, with 13 bases left between them. Germline assignment: CDR1 SGHTA and CDR2 FQGTGA. DNA of the CDR3: TGTGCCAGCAGCTTACAGCAGGGTGGGGCAGATACGCAGTATTTT. It specifies CASSLQQGGADTQYF.

J is TRBJ1-1 and V is TRBV30, with a weak D call TRBD1 (5 bases). The length of the CDR3 is 14 residues. The germline V gene has CDR1 GTSNPN and CDR2 SVGIG (reference sequence). Deletions cut 0 bases from V and 4 bases from J, with 12 bases between. Here the CDR3 DNA reads TGTGCCTGGAGTGTAGGAGGGGCGGTCACTGAAGCTTTCTTT. Residues: CAWSVGGAVTEAFF.

V usage is TRBV16 and J usage is TRBJ1-4; D is undetermined. This CDR3 is built from 17 residues. V lost 2 bases and J 0 bases, leaving 13 bases between the germline ends. Germline values: CDR1 KGHSY, CDR2 FQNENV. DNA of the CDR3: TGTGCCAGCAGCCAAGGGCAGACCGACACAACTAATGAAAAACTGTTTTTT. Translation: CASSQGQTDTTNEKLFF.

Written as DNA, the CDR3 is TGTGCCAGCAGTTTAGTCGGTCAGCCCCAGCATTTT. Its protein product is CASSLVGQPQHF. The genes are TRBV27 and TRBJ1-5; D not certain. This CDR3 region has 12 residues. Trimming took 2 bases from V and 6 from J, leaving 5 bases between them. Germline loops: CDR1 MNHEY, CDR2 SMNVEV (reference sequence).

This sequence joins TRBV5-8 and TRBJ2-3; D is unclear. V lost 3 bases and J lost 2, with 4 bases in between. This CDR3 has 12 residues. Germline loops: CDR1 SGHTS, CDR2 YDEGEE. The CDR3 region has the DNA TGTGCCAGCAGCTCGTCCACAGATACGCAGTATTTT. This gives the protein CASSSSTDTQYF.

The chain links TRBV5-6 to TRBJ1-3; no clear D. The V and J ends lost 2 bases and 0 bases respectively, with 6 bases between them. CDR3 length equals 14 residues. The germline V gene has CDR1 SGHDT and CDR2 YYEEEE. Written as DNA, the CDR3 is TGTGCCAGCAGCTTTCTCGTCTCTGGAAACACCATATATTTT. Amino acids: CASSFLVSGNTIYF.

The rearrangement uses TRBV7-8 and TRBJ2-4; 8 bases match TRBD2. The ends lost 0 bases at V and 5 bases at J; junction bases unmatched: 3. This CDR3 is built from 15 residues. The V gene's germline CDR1 is SGHVS and CDR2 FQNEAQ. The CDR3, as DNA: TGTGCCAGCAGCTTAGCGACGGGGGGGCAAAACATTCAGTACTTC. It translates to CASSLATGGQNIQYF.

The chain employs TRBV5-1 and TRBJ1-1; possibly TRBD1 for D (5 bases). The germline CDR1 and CDR2 sequences are SGHRS and YFSETQ. This CDR3 has 13 residues. The ends were cut back, 4 bases at V and 7 bases at J, with 14 bases in the middle. The CDR3 sequence is CASSDPLDSEAFF. DNA of the CDR3: TGCGCCAGCAGCGACCCACTCGACAGTGAAGCTTTCTTT.

A single count supports this clone. The chain joins TRBV4-3 to TRBJ1-1; TRBD1 is a possible D gene (5 bases). The germline gives CDR1 LGHNA, CDR2 YSLEER. Trimming removed 2 bases from V and 5 bases from J, with 15 bases in between. CDR3 length: 15 amino acids. The CDR3 DNA follows: TGCGCCAGCAGCCAACCCGGGTCAGGGAAAACTGAAGCTTTCTTT. Translating it yields CASSQPGSGKTEAFF.

The gene calls are TRBV5-1 and TRBJ2-3, with 13 bases matching TRBD2. V gave up 3 bases and J gave up 3 bases; unmatched junction bases: 10. CDR1 is SGHRS, CDR2 YFSETQ, per germline. This CDR3 has 18 amino acids. This CDR3 is CASSSTSGGATGTDTQYF. CDR3 nucleotides: TGCGCCAGCAGCTCTACTAGCGGGGGGGCCACGGGGACAGATACGCAGTATTTT. Drawing the rest from reference TRBV5-1 and TRBJ2-3, the complete variable domain is KAGVTQTPRYLIKTRGQQVTLSCSPISGHRSVSWYQQTPGQGLQFLFEYFSETQRNKGNFPGRFSGRQFSNSRSEMNVSTLELGDSALYLCASSSTSGGATGTDTQYFGPGTRLTVL.

The chain recombines TRBV7-2 with TRBJ1-3; D not certain. The V gene lost 1 base and the J gene lost 7 bases, with 8 bases spanning the gap. The CDR3 contains 13 residues. Germline V gene lookup returns CDR1 SGHTA and CDR2 FQGNSA. CDR3 in amino acids: CASSLDSRNTIYF. In DNA form, the CDR3 reads TGTGCCAGCAGCTTAGATAGCCGGAACACCATATATTTT.

The chain uses TRBV7-8 and TRBJ1-2; D is perhaps TRBD1 (6 bases). Germline V gene lookup returns CDR1 SGHVS and CDR2 FQNEAQ. This CDR3 comprises 17 residues. Trimming took off 4 bases at V and 3 bases at J, with 21 bases between the two ends. The CDR3 DNA sequence: TGTGCCAGCAGCTCAAACAGGGACTCGGGGGGGTACTATGGCTACACCTTC. As protein: CASSSNRDSGGYYGYTF. Variable domain in full (rest from reference TRBV7-8 and TRBJ1-2): GAGVSQSPRYKVAKRGQDVALRCDPISGHVSLFWYQQALGQGPEFLTYFQNEAQLDKSGLPSDRFFAERPEGSVSTLKIQRTQQEDSAVYLCASSSNRDSGGYYGYTFGSGTRLTVV.

The genes are TRBV5-1 and TRBJ1-1; D possibly corresponds to TRBD1 (6 bases). The germline gives CDR1 SGHRS, CDR2 YFSETQ. V shed 0 bases and J shed 4 bases, with 13 bases lying between them. The CDR3 runs 15 residues. The CDR3 reads CASSLVQGGFTEAFF. Written as DNA, the CDR3 is TGCGCCAGCAGCTTGGTACAGGGTGGTTTCACTGAAGCTTTCTTT.